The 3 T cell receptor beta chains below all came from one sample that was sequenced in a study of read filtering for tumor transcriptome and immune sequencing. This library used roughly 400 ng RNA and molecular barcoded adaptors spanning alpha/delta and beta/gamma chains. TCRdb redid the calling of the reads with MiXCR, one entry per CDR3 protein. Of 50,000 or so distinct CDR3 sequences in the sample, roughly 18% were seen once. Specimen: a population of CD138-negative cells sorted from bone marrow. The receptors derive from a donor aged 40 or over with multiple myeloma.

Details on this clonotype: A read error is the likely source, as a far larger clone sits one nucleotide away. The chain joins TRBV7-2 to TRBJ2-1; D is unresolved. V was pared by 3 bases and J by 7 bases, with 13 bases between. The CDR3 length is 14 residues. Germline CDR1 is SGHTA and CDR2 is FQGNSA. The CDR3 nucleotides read TGTGCCAGCAGCTTCCAGTTAATGAGAAATGAGCAGTTCTTC. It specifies CASSFQLMRNEQFF. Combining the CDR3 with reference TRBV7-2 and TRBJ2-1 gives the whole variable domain GAGVSQSPSNKVTEKGKDVELRCDPISGHTALYWYRQSLGQGLEFLIYFQGNSAPDKSGLPSDRFSAERTGGSVSTLTIQRTQQEDSAVYLCASSFQLMRNEQFFGPGTRLTVL.

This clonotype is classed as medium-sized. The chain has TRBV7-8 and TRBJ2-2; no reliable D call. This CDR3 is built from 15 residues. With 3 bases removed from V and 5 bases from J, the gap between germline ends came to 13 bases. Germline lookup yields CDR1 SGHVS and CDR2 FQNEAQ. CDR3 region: CASSFLSRNTGELFF. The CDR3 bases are TGTGCCAGCAGCTTTTTATCTAGGAATACCGGGGAGCTGTTTTTT.

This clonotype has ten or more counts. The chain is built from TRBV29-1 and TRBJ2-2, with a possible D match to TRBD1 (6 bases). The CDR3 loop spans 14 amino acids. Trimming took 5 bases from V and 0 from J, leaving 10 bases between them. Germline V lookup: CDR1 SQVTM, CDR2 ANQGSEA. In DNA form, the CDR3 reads TGCAGCGTTCAAAGGACAGCGAACACCGGGGAGCTGTTTTTT. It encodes CSVQRTANTGELFF.